This record looks at one T cell receptor (beta chain) sequence and its context. The antigen it binds to is not known. Base qualities are not recorded, but no much larger clone differs from it by a single base. Each collaborating institution followed its own protocols to collect whole blood in K2EDTA tubes. For TCRbeta analysis, collaborator samples were shipped as frozen whole blood, as isolated PBMCs, or as DNA extracted from either sample type. V and J lose 3 bases and 2 bases, and a span of 10 bases separates them. The CDR1 and CDR2 encoded by the germline V gene (reference sequence) are DFQATT and SNEGSKA. Spanning cysteine to phenylalanine, the CDR3 consists of 13 amino acids. Left in the record is the CDR3 DNA by itself, 39 bases read in frame from the first base. TCRbeta CDR3 regions were amplified from genomic DNA by means of the immunoSEQ Assay, a bias-controlled multiplex PCR. The source study handled its data this way. Within the assay, amplification of reference gene primers was used to estimate how many nucleated cells each sample contained. To quantify the absolute abundance of each unique TCRbeta CDR3 rearrangement, sequence reads were collapsed and filtered. For each sample, productive Simpson clonality was calculated as the square root of Simpson's diversity index across productive rearrangements. TCRdb re-hosts the immuneACCESS table, in-frame sequences only. Its copies lack some clones; in the studies checked, an unresolved V gene accounts for under half of them, and the cause for the rest is not known. The V and J calls and clone size are taken from that table; D and trimming were inferred from the DNA. The sample has over 80,000 clones on record, about 79% of them singletons. Of the sample, approximately 4.4% falls within the top ten clones.

The data were taken from a study of blood T cell repertoires in COVID-19 (TCRdb year 2020). With respect to the entire study: The collaborator samples originated in the United States, Italy and Spain and spanned the acute and convalescent phases of COVID-19. The material from the prospective study consisted of cDNA or gDNA derived from T cells, B-cell-depleted T cells, or PBMCs. Deeply sampled blood TCRbeta repertoires from subjects exposed to, actively infected with, or recovered from COVID-19 were included in the dataset. The repertoires were released in a freely available public database intended as a resource for research on the immune response to SARS-CoV-2. Samples came from the ongoing ImmuneRACE study (first 160 participants) plus 1,254 subjects from 6 global collaborators. A de-identified subject ID, COVID-19 status, age in years and sex were almost always included in the sample metadata. HLA class I and class II types, where available, came from metadata supplied by the sample provider rather than from assay-based typing. Points the paper makes about the study in general: Clinical and demographic metadata were provided uncurated, with the amount varying by source and participant.

Material for sequencing was peripheral blood. The V and J segments used are TRBV20-1 and TRBJ1-1, with the D gene not confidently named. The source is a woman aged 45-65 years with acute or convalescent COVID-19. The nucleotides read TGCAGTGCTAGTCAGGCAGCCAACACTGAAGCTTTCTTT. This translates into CSASQAANTEAFF.